These 21 T cell receptor beta chains were all obtained from the same sample, sequenced in a study of control samples from healthy donors and cancer patients. Profiled with immunoSEQ multiplex PCR; TCRdb holds only in-frame clones, not every one. Of about 120,000 clones in the sample, roughly 84% are singletons; the top ten hold around 2%. The sample was blood. These receptors came from a man between 18 and 29 years old in good health.

This clone was recorded only once. The rearrangement uses TRBV28 and TRBJ1-1, with 12 positions matching TRBD1. Trimming removed 5 bases from V and 6 bases from J; junction bases left unmatched: 16. This CDR3 region has 18 residues. Germline V gene sequence: CDR1 MDHEN, CDR2 SYDVKM. CDR3 sequence (DNA): TGTGCCAGCAGTCCGTCCTTCGCAGGGACAGGGGGCGAGGCTGAAGCTTTCTTT. Translated, it gives CASSPSFAGTGGEAEAFF.

This clone appeared once. This chain links TRBV11-2 with TRBJ2-6; D unclear. The germline V gene has CDR1 SGHAT and CDR2 FQNNGV. Trimming removed 3 bases from V and 2 bases from J, with 8 bases in between. The CDR3 extends over 15 amino acids. For the CDR3, the DNA is TGTGCCAGCAGCTTTTATTCCCCTGGGGCCAACGTCCTGACTTTC. This gives the protein CASSFYSPGANVLTF.

This clone was detected once. J is TRBJ1-2 and V is TRBV7-3; D may be TRBD1 (5 bases). Trimming took off 3 bases at V and 3 bases at J, with 11 bases between the two ends. Germline-derived CDR1 and CDR2 are SGHTA and FQGTGA. CDR3 length: 14 residues. The CDR3 nucleotides are TGTGCCAGCAGCTTGTCGGGGCAGGACTATGGCTACACCTTC. This sequence encodes CASSLSGQDYGYTF.

This clone was observed a few times. The J gene is TRBJ2-1, the V gene TRBV24-1; TRBD1 matches at 7 bases. CDR3 length: 15 amino acids. The V gene's germline CDR1 is KGHDR and CDR2 SFDVKD. V was clipped by 3 bases and J by 7 bases; unmatched bases: 8. The CDR3 is CATSDLQGPGNEQFF. Here the CDR3 DNA reads TGTGCCACCAGTGATCTACAGGGGCCCGGGAATGAGCAGTTCTTC.

The chain links TRBV7-9 to TRBJ2-3, with 14 bases that match TRBD2. The CDR3 has 18 amino acids. Germline CDR1 reads SEHNR; CDR2 reads FQNEAQ (reference sequence). V lost 5 bases to trimming and J lost 0 bases; unmatched junction nucleotides: 7. CDR3 in amino acids: CASSHGTSGSISTDTQYF. Written as DNA, the CDR3 is TGTGCCAGCAGCCACGGGACTAGCGGGAGCATAAGCACAGATACGCAGTATTTT.

The chain combines TRBV9 with TRBJ2-7; D possibly corresponds to TRBD2 (5 bases). Germline CDR1 SGDLS, CDR2 YYNGEE. The CDR3 totals 15 residues. V was shortened by 0 bases and J by 4 bases, with 14 bases between the two germline ends. The CDR3 DNA sequence: TGTGCCAGCAGCGTAGAGCCGGGGAAAGGATACGAGCAGTACTTC. It yields the protein CASSVEPGKGYEQYF.

The CDR3 spells CATSGAAGGRGTEAFF. The DNA for the CDR3 is TGTGCCACCAGTGGAGCTGCCGGGGGGCGTGGCACTGAAGCTTTCTTT. V gene TRBV15 combines with J gene TRBJ1-1, with D possibly being TRBD1 (6 bases). V shed 6 bases and J shed 4 bases, with 21 bases lying between them. CDR1 is LNHNV and CDR2 is YYDKDF in the germline V gene (reference sequence). This CDR3 spans 16 amino acids.

V and J are TRBV9 and TRBJ2-3; tentatively, D is TRBD1 (6 bases). The germline gives CDR1 SGDLS, CDR2 YYNGEE. V was cut by 0 bases and J by 4 bases, with 12 bases left in between. The CDR3 runs 15 residues. The DNA for the CDR3 is TGTGCCAGCAGCGTAGTGGGAGAGGGGGCAGATACGCAGTATTTT. Its protein product is CASSVVGEGADTQYF.

The chain is built from TRBV14 and TRBJ2-5, with 9 nucleotides matching TRBD1. Trimming cost V 3 bases and J 2 bases; bases outside gene matches: 7. CDR3 length: 16 residues. Germline assignment: CDR1 SGHDN and CDR2 FVKESK. In DNA, the CDR3 is TGTGCCAGCAGCCAGGGCGGACAGGGGAGGCAAGAGACCCAGTACTTC. It yields the protein CASSQGGQGRQETQYF.

This rearrangement joins TRBV12-3 or TRBV12-4 to TRBJ1-1; TRBD1 aligns across 8 bases. Trimming cost V 7 bases and J 7 bases; bases outside gene matches: 8. The CDR3 has 13 residues. CDR3 DNA: TGTGCCAGCAAACCGACAGGGGTCTTTGAAGCTTTCTTT. Translating it yields CASKPTGVFEAFF.

The chain links TRBV5-4 to TRBJ1-1; D unclear. The length of the CDR3 is 15 residues. V lost 4 bases and J lost 1, with 14 bases in between. CDR1 SGHNT and CDR2 YYREEE come from the germline V gene (reference sequence). CDR3 nucleotide sequence: TGTGCCAGCAGCCCGATTGAAACGGGGAACACTGAAGCTTTCTTT. It encodes CASSPIETGNTEAFF.

This rearrangement joins TRBV5-1 to TRBJ1-5, with a possible D match to TRBD1 (5 bases). The V gene lost 4 bases and the J gene lost 6 bases, with 14 bases spanning the gap. This CDR3 contains 14 residues. Germline V CDR1 and CDR2: SGHRS, YFSETQ. CDR3 sequence (DNA): TGCGCCAGCAGCCCGGACACCTCAGGTCAGCCCCAGCATTTT. As protein: CASSPDTSGQPQHF.

Remarks on this clone: The sample holds other DNA sequences that translate to the same CDR3. In DNA form, the CDR3 reads TGCAGCGTTGAAGGGGGCACCGGGGAGCTGTTTTTT. It is translated as CSVEGGTGELFF. The chain links TRBV29-1 to TRBJ2-2, with D unclear. Trimming cost V 1 base and J 4 bases, with 4 bases left between them. The CDR3 sequence is 12 residues long. In germline, CDR1 is SQVTM, CDR2 ANQGSEA.

This clone showed up just once. The chain is built from TRBV3-1 (or the pseudogene TRBV3-2) and TRBJ1-2, with TRBD1 identical over 7 bases. The CDR3 loop spans 15 amino acids. V dropped 4 bases and J dropped 2; count of bases not matched to a gene: 7. From germline, CDR1 is LGHDT and CDR2 YNNKEL (reference sequence). The chain's CDR3 is CASSPAGGYNYGYTF. CDR3 coding DNA: TGTGCCAGCAGCCCCGCAGGGGGATACAACTATGGCTACACCTTC.

V and J are TRBV9 and TRBJ2-2, with D possibly TRBD1 on 5 matching bases. This CDR3 has 15 residues. V was pared by 2 bases and J by 7 bases, with 15 bases between. Germline V gene lookup returns CDR1 SGDLS and CDR2 YYNGEE. CDR3 protein: CASSVVLGDRGELFF. DNA for the CDR3: TGTGCCAGCAGCGTGGTCTTAGGGGATCGCGGGGAGCTGTTTTTT. Full variable domain (rest looked up from reference TRBV9 and TRBJ2-2): DSGVTQTPKHLITATGQRVTLRCSPRSGDLSVYWYQQSLDQGLQFLIQYYNGEERAKGNILERFSAQQFPDLHSELNLSSLELGDSALYFCASSVVLGDRGELFFGEGSRLTVL.

This chain connects TRBV9 to TRBJ1-2; 7 positions match TRBD1. There are 14 residues in the CDR3. The J segment lost 7 bases and the V segment lost 3 bases, leaving 9 bases of the junction unmatched. Germline lookup yields CDR1 SGDLS and CDR2 YYNGEE. In DNA form, the CDR3 reads TGTGCCAGCAGCGCACTCACAGGGGCGGGTGGCTACACCTTC. Its protein product is CASSALTGAGGYTF.

The chain joins TRBV6-6 to TRBJ1-4; D may be TRBD1 (6 bases). The V end was cut by 5 bases, the J end by 2 bases, with 15 bases between. The CDR3 sequence is 16 residues long. The germline V gene has CDR1 MNHNY and CDR2 SVGAGI (reference sequence). The CDR3 loop is CASSPITGPTNEKLFF. DNA for the CDR3: TGTGCCAGCAGTCCTATTACAGGGCCCACTAATGAAAAACTGTTTTTT.

This clone was counted only a few times. The chain has TRBV15 and TRBJ2-4; 11 bases align to TRBD1. The V and J ends lost 0 bases and 2 bases, in that order; junction bases with no gene match: 12. The CDR3 extends over 20 amino acids. CDR1 is LNHNV, CDR2 YYDKDF, per germline (reference sequence). CDR3 residues: CATSRDARGQGAGTKNIQYF. The CDR3 DNA reads TGTGCCACCAGCAGAGATGCTCGCGGACAGGGGGCGGGAACCAAAAACATTCAGTACTTC.

V and J are TRBV6-2 or TRBV6-3 and TRBJ2-7, with 9 bases identical to TRBD2. Germline CDR1 reads MNHEY; CDR2 reads SVGEGT. Trimming removed 4 bases from V and 6 bases from J; junction bases left unmatched: 4. The CDR3 has 13 residues. Here the CDR3 DNA reads TGTGCCAGCAGTTCTAGCGGGATCGGCGAGCAGTACTTC. It specifies CASSSSGIGEQYF.

The chain is built from TRBV9 and TRBJ1-1, with TRBD1 as a possible D gene (6 bases). Between the trimmed V and J ends, which lost 3 bases and 3 bases, there was a span of 15 bases. Per the germline V gene, CDR1 is SGDLS and CDR2 is YYNGEE. The CDR3 contains 15 residues. The CDR3 is CASSEGGQGDTEAFF. The CDR3 nucleotides are TGTGCCAGCAGCGAGGGGGGACAAGGGGACACTGAAGCTTTCTTT.

CDR3 region: CASSFAETQYF. The DNA of the CDR3 is TGTGCCAGCAGCTTTGCCGAGACCCAGTACTTC. The chain is built from TRBV5-4 and TRBJ2-5; D remains unclear. CDR1 is SGHNT, CDR2 YYREEE, per germline (reference sequence). This CDR3 is 11 amino acids long. Trimming pared 2 bases from V and 5 bases from J, leaving 4 bases between.